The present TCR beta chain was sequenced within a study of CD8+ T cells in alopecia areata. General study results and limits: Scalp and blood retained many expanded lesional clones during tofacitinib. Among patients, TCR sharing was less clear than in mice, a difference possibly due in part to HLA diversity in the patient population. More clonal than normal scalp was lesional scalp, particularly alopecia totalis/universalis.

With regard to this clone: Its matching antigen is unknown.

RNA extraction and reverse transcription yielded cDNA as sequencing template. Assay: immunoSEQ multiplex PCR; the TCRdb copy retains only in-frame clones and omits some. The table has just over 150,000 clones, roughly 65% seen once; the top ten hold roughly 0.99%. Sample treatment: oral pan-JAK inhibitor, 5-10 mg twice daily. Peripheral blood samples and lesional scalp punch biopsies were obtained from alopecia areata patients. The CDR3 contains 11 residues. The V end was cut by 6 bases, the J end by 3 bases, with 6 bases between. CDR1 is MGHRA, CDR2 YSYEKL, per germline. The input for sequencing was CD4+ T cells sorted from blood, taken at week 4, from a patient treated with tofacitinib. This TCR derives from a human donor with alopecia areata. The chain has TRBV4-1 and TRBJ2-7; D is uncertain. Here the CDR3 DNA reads TGCGCCAGCAGTCGAGGCTACGAGCAGTACTTC. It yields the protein CASSRGYEQYF.